This T cell receptor beta chain derives from a study of blood T cell repertoires in COVID-19. Deletions cut 1 base from V and 2 bases from J, with 8 bases between. The germline CDR1 and CDR2 sequences are MGHRA and YSYEKL. CDR3 size: 14 residues. The data were produced by immunoSEQ multiplex PCR, yet TCRdb's version contains in-frame clones alone and is incomplete. The sample has about 49,000 clones; 70% to 90% are singletons. This clonotype was sampled from a middle-aged man with active COVID-19. The gene calls are TRBV4-1 and TRBJ1-1; D gene unclear. Sequences were obtained from peripheral blood. Here the CDR3 DNA reads TGCGCCAGCAGCCAAGTACGCGGTAACACTGAAGCTTTCTTT. It specifies CASSQVRGNTEAFF.